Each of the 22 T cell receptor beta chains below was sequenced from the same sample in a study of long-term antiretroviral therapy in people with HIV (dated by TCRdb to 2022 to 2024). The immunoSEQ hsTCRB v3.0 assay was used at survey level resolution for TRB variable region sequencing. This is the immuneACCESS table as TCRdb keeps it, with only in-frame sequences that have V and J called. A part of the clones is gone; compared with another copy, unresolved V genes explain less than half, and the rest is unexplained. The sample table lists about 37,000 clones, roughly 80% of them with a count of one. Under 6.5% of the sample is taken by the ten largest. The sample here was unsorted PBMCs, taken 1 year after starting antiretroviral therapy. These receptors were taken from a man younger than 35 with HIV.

This CDR3 reads CASRGLGGELFF. The DNA for the CDR3 is TGTGCCAGCAGGGGGTTGGGCGGGGAGCTGTTTTTT. The chain employs TRBV6-5 and TRBJ2-2; D ambiguous. The CDR3 covers 12 residues. Per the germline V gene, CDR1 is MNHEY and CDR2 is SVGAGI. The V end lost 6 bases, the J end lost 7 bases, and 9 bases lay between the germline ends.

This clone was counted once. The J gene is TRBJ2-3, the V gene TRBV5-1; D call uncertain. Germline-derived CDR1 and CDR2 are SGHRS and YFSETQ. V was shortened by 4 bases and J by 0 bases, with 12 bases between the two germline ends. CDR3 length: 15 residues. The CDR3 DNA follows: TGCGCCAGCAGCCCCGGAGTAAGTAGCACAGATACGCAGTATTTT. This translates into CASSPGVSSTDTQYF.

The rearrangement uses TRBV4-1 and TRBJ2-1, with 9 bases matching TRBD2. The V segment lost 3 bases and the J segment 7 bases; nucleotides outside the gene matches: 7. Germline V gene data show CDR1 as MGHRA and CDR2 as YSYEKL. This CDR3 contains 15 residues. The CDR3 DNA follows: TGCGCCAGCAGCCAGGGGCGGGGGGGAGGGAATGAGCAGTTCTTC. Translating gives CASSQGRGGGNEQFF.

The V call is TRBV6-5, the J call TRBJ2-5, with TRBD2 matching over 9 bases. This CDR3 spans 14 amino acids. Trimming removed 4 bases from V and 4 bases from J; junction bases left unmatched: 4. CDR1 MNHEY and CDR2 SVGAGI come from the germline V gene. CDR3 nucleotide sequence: TGTGCCAGCAGTTGGACTAGCGAGTCAGAGACCCAGTACTTC. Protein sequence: CASSWTSESETQYF.

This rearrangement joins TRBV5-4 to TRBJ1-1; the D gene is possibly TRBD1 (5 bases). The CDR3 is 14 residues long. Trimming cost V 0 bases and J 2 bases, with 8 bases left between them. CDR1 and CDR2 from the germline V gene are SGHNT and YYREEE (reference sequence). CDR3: CASSLGQRNTEAFF. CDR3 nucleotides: TGTGCCAGCAGCTTGGGACAGAGAAACACTGAAGCTTTCTTT.

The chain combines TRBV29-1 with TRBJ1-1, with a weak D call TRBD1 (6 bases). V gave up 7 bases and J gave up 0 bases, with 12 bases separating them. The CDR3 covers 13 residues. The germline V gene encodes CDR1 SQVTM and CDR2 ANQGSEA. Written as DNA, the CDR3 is TGCAGCGGCCGGACAGAGGTGAACACTGAAGCTTTCTTT. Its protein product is CSGRTEVNTEAFF.

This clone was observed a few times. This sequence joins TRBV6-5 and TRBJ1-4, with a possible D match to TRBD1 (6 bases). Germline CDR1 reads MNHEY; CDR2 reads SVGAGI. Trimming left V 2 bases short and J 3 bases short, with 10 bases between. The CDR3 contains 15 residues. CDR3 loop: CASSYGGNSNEKLFF. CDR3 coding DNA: TGTGCCAGCAGTTACGGGGGCAACTCTAATGAAAAACTGTTTTTT.

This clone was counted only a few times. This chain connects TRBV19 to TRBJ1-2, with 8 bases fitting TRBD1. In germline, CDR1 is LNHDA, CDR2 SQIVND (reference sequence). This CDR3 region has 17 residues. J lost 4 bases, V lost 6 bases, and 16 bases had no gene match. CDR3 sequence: CASRPRGQEESSYGYTF. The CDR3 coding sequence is TGTGCCAGTAGACCCAGGGGACAGGAGGAGTCTAGCTATGGCTACACCTTC.

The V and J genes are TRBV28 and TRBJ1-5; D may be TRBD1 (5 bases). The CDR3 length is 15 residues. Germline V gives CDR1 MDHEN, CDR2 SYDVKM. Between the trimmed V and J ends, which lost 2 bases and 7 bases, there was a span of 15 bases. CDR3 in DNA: TGTGCCAGCAGTTTAGGGGTTAGGGGCTGGCAGCCCCAGCATTTT. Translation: CASSLGVRGWQPQHF.

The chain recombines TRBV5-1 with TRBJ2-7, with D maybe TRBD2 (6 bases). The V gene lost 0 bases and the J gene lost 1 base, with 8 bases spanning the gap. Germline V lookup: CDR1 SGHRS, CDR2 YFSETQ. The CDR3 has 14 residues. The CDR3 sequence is CASSLEGTSYEQYF. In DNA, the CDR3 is TGCGCCAGCAGCTTGGAGGGGACTTCCTACGAGCAGTACTTC.

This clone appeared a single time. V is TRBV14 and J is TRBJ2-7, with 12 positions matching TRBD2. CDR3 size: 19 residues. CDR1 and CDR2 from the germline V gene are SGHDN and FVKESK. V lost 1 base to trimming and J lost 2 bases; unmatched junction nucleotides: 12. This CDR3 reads CASSQGLAGDYWGTYEQYF. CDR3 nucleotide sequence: TGTGCCAGCAGCCAAGGACTAGCGGGAGATTACTGGGGGACCTACGAGCAGTACTTC.

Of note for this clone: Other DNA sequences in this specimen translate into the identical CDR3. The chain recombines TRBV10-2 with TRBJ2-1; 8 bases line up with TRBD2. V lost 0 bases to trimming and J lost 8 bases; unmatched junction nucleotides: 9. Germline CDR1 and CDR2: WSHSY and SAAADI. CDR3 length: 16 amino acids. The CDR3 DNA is TGCGCCAGCAGTGAGTCGAGAGCGGGGGAAGGCGATGAGCAGTTCTTC. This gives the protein CASSESRAGEGDEQFF.

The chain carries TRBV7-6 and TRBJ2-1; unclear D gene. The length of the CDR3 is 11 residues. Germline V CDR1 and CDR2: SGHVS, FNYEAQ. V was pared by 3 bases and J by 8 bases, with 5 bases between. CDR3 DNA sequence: TGTGCCAGCAGCTTGTCCGATGAGCAGTTCTTC. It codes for CASSLSDEQFF.

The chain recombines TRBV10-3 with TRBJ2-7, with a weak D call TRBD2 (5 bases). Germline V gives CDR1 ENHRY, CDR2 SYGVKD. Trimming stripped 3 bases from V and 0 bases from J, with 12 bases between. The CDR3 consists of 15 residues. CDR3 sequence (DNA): TGTGCCATCAGTGACCCGACCGGGGACTCCTACGAGCAGTACTTC. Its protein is CAISDPTGDSYEQYF.

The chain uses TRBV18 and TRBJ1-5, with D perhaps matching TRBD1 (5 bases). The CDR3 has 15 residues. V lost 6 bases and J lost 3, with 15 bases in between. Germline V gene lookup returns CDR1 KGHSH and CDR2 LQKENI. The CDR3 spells CASSPQGGNNQPQHF. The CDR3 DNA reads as TGTGCCAGCTCGCCTCAGGGAGGCAACAATCAGCCCCAGCATTTT.

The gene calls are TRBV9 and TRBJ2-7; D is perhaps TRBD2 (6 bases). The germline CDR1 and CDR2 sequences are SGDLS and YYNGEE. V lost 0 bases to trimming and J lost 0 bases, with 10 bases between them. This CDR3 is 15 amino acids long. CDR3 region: CASSVGGAGSYEQYF. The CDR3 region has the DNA TGTGCCAGCAGCGTAGGCGGGGCCGGCTCCTACGAGCAGTACTTC. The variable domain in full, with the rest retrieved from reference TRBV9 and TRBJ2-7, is DSGVTQTPKHLITATGQRVTLRCSPRSGDLSVYWYQQSLDQGLQFLIQYYNGEERAKGNILERFSAQQFPDLHSELNLSSLELGDSALYFCASSVGGAGSYEQYFGPGTRLTVT.

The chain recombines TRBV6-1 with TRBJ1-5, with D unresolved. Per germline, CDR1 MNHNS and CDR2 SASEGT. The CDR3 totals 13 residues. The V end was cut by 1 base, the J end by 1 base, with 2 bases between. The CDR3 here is CASSEGSNQPQHF. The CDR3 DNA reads TGTGCCAGCAGTGAAGGAAGCAATCAGCCCCAGCATTTT.

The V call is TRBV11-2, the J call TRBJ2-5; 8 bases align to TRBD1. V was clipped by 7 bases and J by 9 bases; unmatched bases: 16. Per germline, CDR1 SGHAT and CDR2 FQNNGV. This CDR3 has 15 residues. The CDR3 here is CASNAPQTGVRAQYF. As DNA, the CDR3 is TGTGCCAGCAACGCTCCCCAGACAGGGGTACGGGCCCAGTACTTC.

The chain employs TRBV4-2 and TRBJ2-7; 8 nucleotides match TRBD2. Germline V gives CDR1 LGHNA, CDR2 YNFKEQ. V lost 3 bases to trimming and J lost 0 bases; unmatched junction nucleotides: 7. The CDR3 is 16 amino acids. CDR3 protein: CASSQSGTSGSYEQYF. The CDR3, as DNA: TGTGCCAGCAGCCAGTCCGGAACTAGCGGCTCCTACGAGCAGTACTTC.

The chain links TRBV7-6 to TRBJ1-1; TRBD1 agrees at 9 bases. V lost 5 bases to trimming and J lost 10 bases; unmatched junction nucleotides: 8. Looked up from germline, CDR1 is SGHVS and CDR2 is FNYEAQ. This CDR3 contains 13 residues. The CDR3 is CASSPPGQGGAFF. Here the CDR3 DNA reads TGTGCCAGCAGCCCGCCGGGACAGGGCGGAGCTTTCTTT.

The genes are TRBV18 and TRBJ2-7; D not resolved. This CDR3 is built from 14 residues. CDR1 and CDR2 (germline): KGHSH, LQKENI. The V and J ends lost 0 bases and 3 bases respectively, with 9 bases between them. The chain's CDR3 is CASSPPPGDYEQYF. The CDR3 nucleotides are TGTGCCAGCTCACCACCGCCCGGTGACTACGAGCAGTACTTC. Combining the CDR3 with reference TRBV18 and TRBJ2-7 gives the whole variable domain NAGVMQNPRHLVRRRGQEARLRCSPMKGHSHVYWYRQLPEEGLKFMVYLQKENIIDESGMPKERFSAEFPKEGPSILRIQQVVRGDSAAYFCASSPPPGDYEQYFGPGTRLTVT.

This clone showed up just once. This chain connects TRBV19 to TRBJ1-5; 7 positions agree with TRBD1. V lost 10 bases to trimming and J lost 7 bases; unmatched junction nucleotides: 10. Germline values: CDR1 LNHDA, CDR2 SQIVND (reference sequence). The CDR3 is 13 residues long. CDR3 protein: CATRGGQPQPQHF. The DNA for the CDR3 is TGTGCCACCCGAGGGGGACAGCCCCAGCCCCAGCATTTT.